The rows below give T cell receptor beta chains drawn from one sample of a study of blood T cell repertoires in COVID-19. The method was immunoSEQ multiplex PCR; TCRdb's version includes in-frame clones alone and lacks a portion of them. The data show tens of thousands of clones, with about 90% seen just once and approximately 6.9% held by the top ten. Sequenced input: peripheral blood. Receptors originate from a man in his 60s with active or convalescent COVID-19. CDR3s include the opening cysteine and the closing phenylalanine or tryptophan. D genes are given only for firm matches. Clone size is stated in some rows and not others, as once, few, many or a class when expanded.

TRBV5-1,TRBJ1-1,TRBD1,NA,CASSNRGDRGTEAFF,TGCGCCAGCAGCAACAGGGGAGACCGTGGCACTGAAGCTTTCTTT
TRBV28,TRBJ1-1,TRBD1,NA,CASTPRRGPEAFF,TGTGCCAGCACCCCTCGGAGGGGGCCTGAAGCTTTCTTT
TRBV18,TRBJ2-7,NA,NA,CASSPSSGGRWEQYF,TGTGCCAGCTCACCAAGTTCAGGGGGGAGATGGGAGCAGTACTTC
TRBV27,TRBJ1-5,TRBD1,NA,CASSKDRNSNQPQHF,TGTGCCAGCAGTAAGGACAGGAATAGCAATCAGCCCCAGCATTTT
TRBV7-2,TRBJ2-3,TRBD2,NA,CASSWTSGGYVTDTQYF,TGTGCCAGCAGCTGGACTAGCGGGGGGTATGTCACAGATACGCAGTATTTT
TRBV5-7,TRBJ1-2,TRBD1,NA,CASSSGQQYGYTF,TGTGCCAGCAGCTCGGGACAGCAATATGGCTACACCTTC
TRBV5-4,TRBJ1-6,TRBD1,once,CASSSRDSNSPLHF,TGTGCCAGCAGCAGCCGGGACAGCAATTCACCCCTCCACTTT
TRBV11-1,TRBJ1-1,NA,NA,CASSSQGNTEAFF,TGTGCCAGCAGCTCTCAGGGGAACACTGAAGCTTTCTTT
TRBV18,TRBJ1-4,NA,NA,CASSPQGLANEKLFF,TGTGCCAGCTCACCACAGGGGTTAGCTAATGAAAAACTGTTTTTT
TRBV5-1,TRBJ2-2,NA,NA,CASSRTAMNTGELFF,TGCGCCAGCAGTCGGACAGCTATGAACACCGGGGAGCTGTTTTTT
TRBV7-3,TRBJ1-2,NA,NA,CASSLTGTNYGYTF,TGTGCCAGCAGCTTAACCGGTACTAACTATGGCTACACCTTC
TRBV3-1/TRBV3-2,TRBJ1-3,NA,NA,CASTTGKSGNTIYF,TGTGCCAGCACCACAGGGAAGTCTGGAAACACCATATATTTT
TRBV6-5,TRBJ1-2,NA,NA,CASTPTGGGYGYTF,TGTGCCAGCACCCCGACTGGGGGGGGCTATGGCTACACCTTC
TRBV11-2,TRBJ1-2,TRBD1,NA,CASSLGAGGNYGYTF,TGTGCCAGCAGCTTAGGGGCAGGGGGCAACTATGGCTACACCTTC
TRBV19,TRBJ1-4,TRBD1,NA,CASSISDRGKEKLFF,TGTGCCAGTAGTATATCGGACAGGGGAAAGGAAAAACTGTTTTTT
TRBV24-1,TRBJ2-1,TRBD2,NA,CATSAASGSLSIGNEQFF,TGTGCCACCAGTGCGGCTAGCGGGAGTTTGAGTATTGGAAATGAGCAGTTCTTC
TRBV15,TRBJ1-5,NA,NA,CATSRGYSNQPQHF,TGTGCCACCAGTAGGGGGTATAGCAATCAGCCCCAGCATTTT
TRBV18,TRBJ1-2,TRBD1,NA,CASSPRDRGEKDGYTF,TGTGCCAGCTCACCCCGGGACAGGGGGGAAAAGGATGGCTACACCTTC
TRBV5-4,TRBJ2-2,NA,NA,CASSLVGQGRMAGELFF,TGTGCCAGCAGCTTGGTCGGCCAGGGAAGGATGGCCGGGGAGCTGTTTTTT
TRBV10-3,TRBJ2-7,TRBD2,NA,CATARREPPYEQYF,TGTGCCACAGCGAGGCGGGAGCCCCCCTACGAGCAGTACTTC
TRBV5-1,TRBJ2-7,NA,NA,CASSLASDNSYEQYF,TGCGCCAGCAGCTTGGCCTCGGACAATTCCTACGAGCAGTACTTC
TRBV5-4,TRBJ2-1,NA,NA,CASSLAGNTYNEQFF,TGTGCCAGCAGCTTGGCGGGTAACACCTACAATGAGCAGTTCTTC
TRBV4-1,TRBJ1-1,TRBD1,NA,CASSQPLFGTGKVTEAFF,TGCGCCAGCAGCCAACCGCTATTTGGGACAGGAAAGGTAACTGAAGCTTTCTTT